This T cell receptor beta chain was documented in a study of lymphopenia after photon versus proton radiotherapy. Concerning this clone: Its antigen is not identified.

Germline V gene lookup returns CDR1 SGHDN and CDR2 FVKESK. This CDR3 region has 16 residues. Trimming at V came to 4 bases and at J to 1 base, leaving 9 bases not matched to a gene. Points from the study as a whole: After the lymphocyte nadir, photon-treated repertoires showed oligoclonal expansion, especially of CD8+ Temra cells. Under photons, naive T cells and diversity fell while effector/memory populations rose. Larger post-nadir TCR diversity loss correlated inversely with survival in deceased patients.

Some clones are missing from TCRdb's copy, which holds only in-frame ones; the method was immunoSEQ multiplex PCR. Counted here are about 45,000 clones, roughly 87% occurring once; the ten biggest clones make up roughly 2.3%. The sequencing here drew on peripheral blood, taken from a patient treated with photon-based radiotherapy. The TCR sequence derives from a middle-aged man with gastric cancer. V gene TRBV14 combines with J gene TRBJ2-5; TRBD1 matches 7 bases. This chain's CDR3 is CASSRRDRPTQETQYF. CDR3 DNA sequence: TGTGCCAGCAGCCGCCGGGACAGACCCACCCAAGAGACCCAGTACTTC.